One sample yielded the 22 T cell receptor beta chains listed below, sequenced in a study of cytomegalovirus exposure and HLA in healthy donors. This PCR relied on a set of 60 Vbeta primers and 13 Jbeta primers. Sequenced by immunoSEQ multiplex PCR; TCRdb stores in-frame clones only, minus some. The table lists roughly 190,000 clones, 65% to 85% of them singletons. The specimen sequenced was PBMCs. These receptor sequences come from a man aged 18-30 years in good health and CMV-seronegative.

This chain joins TRBV15 and TRBJ2-1; D is possibly TRBD2 (5 bases). Germline values: CDR1 LNHNV, CDR2 YYDKDF (reference sequence). This CDR3 has 13 residues. V was pared by 0 bases and J by 9 bases, with 9 bases between. The CDR3 is CATSRDLRGEQFF. The CDR3 DNA reads as TGTGCCACCAGCAGAGATCTCCGGGGTGAGCAGTTCTTC. The full variable domain, rest sourced from reference TRBV15 and TRBJ2-1, is DAMVIQNPRYQVTQFGKPVTLSCSQTLNHNVMYWYQQKSSQAPKLLFHYYDKDFNNEADTPDNFQSRRPNTSFCFLDIRSPGLGDTAMYLCATSRDLRGEQFFGPGTRLTVL.

The J gene is TRBJ2-5, the V gene TRBV13; weak D call: TRBD2 (5 bases). Between the trimmed V and J ends, which lost 5 bases and 1 base, there was a span of 11 bases. CDR3 length: 14 amino acids. In germline, CDR1 is PRHDT, CDR2 FYEKMQ (reference sequence). Here the CDR3 reads CASSPGNTQETQYF. The CDR3 DNA follows: TGTGCCAGCAGCCCGGGGAACACCCAAGAGACCCAGTACTTC.

This sequence joins TRBV5-1 and TRBJ2-2; TRBD2 agrees at 8 bases. The junction had 0 bases not matched to a gene; V was cut back by 2 bases and J by 0 bases. The CDR3 has 15 amino acids. Germline-derived CDR1 and CDR2 are SGHRS and YFSETQ. CDR3 DNA: TGCGCCAGCAGCTTACTAGCGGCGAACACCGGGGAGCTGTTTTTT. Protein product: CASSLLAANTGELFF.

This rearrangement joins TRBV30 to TRBJ2-7; perhaps TRBD2 as D (6 bases). This CDR3 has 13 amino acids. V was shortened by 3 bases and J by 5 bases, with 14 bases between the two germline ends. Germline V gene data show CDR1 as GTSNPN and CDR2 as SVGIG (reference sequence). The CDR3 DNA reads TGTGCCTGGAGAGCGCCGGGACTCCACGAGCAGTACTTC. Translation: CAWRAPGLHEQYF.

The rearrangement uses TRBV28 and TRBJ2-4; maybe TRBD1 (8 bases). Germline V lookup: CDR1 MDHEN, CDR2 SYDVKM. CDR3 length equals 17 residues. V lost 5 bases, J lost 0 bases, and 17 bases lay in between. The CDR3 DNA follows: TGTGCCAGCAGTCGCGGACAGGGCGGGGGAGCCAAAAACATTCAGTACTTC. It is translated as CASSRGQGGGAKNIQYF. The full variable domain, completed using reference TRBV28 and TRBJ2-4, is DVKVTQSSRYLVKRTGEKVFLECVQDMDHENMFWYRQDPGLGLRLIYFSYDVKMKEKGDIPEGYSVSREKKERFSLILESASTNQTSMYLCASSRGQGGGAKNIQYFGAGTRLSVL.

In this sample, this clone is medium-sized (0.01 to 0.1%). The chain links TRBV7-2 to TRBJ2-3; no clear D. The CDR3 runs to 15 residues. Per germline, CDR1 SGHTA and CDR2 FQGNSA. V dropped 5 bases and J dropped 2 bases, with 14 bases sitting between them. CDR3 bases: TGTGCCAGCAGCCGCGTTCCCCTTCCCACAGATACGCAGTATTTT. Translating gives CASSRVPLPTDTQYF.

The chain uses TRBV29-1 and TRBJ2-7; 8 bases are shared with TRBD1. V lost 4 bases to trimming and J lost 3 bases; unmatched junction nucleotides: 8. The length of the CDR3 is 14 residues. Germline lookup yields CDR1 SQVTM and CDR2 ANQGSEA. CDR3 region: CSVAAAGGVYEQYF. The CDR3 region has the DNA TGCAGCGTTGCCGCTGCAGGGGGCGTCTACGAGCAGTACTTC.

This sequence joins TRBV7-9 and TRBJ2-7, with 11 bases fitting TRBD1. The CDR3 is made up of 15 amino acids. Looked up from germline, CDR1 is SEHNR and CDR2 is FQNEAQ (reference sequence). The ends lost 8 bases at V and 5 bases at J; junction bases unmatched: 11. In nucleotides, the CDR3 is TGTGCCAGCGGTGACCGGGACAGGGGGGCCCACGAGCAGTACTTC. It specifies CASGDRDRGAHEQYF. The variable domain in full, completed from reference TRBV7-9 and TRBJ2-7, reads DTGVSQNPRHKITKRGQNVTFRCDPISEHNRLYWYRQTLGQGPEFLTYFQNEAQLEKSRLLSDRFSAERPKGSFSTLEIQRTEQGDSAMYLCASGDRDRGAHEQYFGPGTRLTVT.

The chain links TRBV9 to TRBJ1-2, with D possibly matching TRBD1 (6 bases). V lost 5 bases to trimming and J lost 0 bases, with 14 bases between them. This CDR3 region has 15 residues. Germline CDR1 is SGDLS and CDR2 is YYNGEE. CDR3 loop: CASSTEQGPNYGYTF. The DNA of the CDR3 is TGTGCCAGCAGTACCGAACAGGGTCCTAACTATGGCTACACCTTC.

This clone was counted between two and nine times. This chain links TRBV4-3 with TRBJ1-2, with 10 bases fitting TRBD1. With V trimmed by 4 bases and J by 11 bases, 7 bases remained unmatched. This CDR3 has 13 residues. CDR1 and CDR2 from the germline V gene are LGHNA and YSLEER. In DNA, the CDR3 is TGCGCCAGCAGCCGAGGACAGGGGGAGCGGTACACCTTC. It codes for CASSRGQGERYTF.

The rearrangement uses TRBV27 and TRBJ1-2, with 10 bases identical to TRBD1. Germline-derived CDR1 and CDR2 are MNHEY and SMNVEV (reference sequence). V lost 4 bases and J lost 0; bases outside the gene matches: 2. The CDR3 has 15 amino acids. The CDR3 spells CASSWDRGANYGYTF. CDR3 nucleotides: TGTGCCAGCAGTTGGGACAGGGGAGCTAACTATGGCTACACCTTC.

The chain carries TRBV7-8 and TRBJ1-2; D is possibly TRBD1 (5 bases). This CDR3 has 13 residues. Germline V CDR1 and CDR2: SGHVS, FQNEAQ. V lost 2 bases to trimming and J lost 4 bases, with 8 bases between them. CDR3: CASSLSGLYGYTF. CDR3 nucleotides: TGTGCCAGCAGCTTATCAGGGCTCTATGGCTACACCTTC. The full variable domain, rest sourced from reference TRBV7-8 and TRBJ1-2, is GAGVSQSPRYKVAKRGQDVALRCDPISGHVSLFWYQQALGQGPEFLTYFQNEAQLDKSGLPSDRFFAERPEGSVSTLKIQRTQQEDSAVYLCASSLSGLYGYTFGSGTRLTVV.

This chain joins TRBV9 and TRBJ2-4; D is perhaps TRBD2 (6 bases). The CDR3 has 14 residues. Trimming took off 2 bases at V and 0 bases at J, with 6 bases between the two ends. Germline CDR1 reads SGDLS; CDR2 reads YYNGEE. CDR3 DNA sequence: TGTGCCAGCAGCGTGGGGGGAGCCAAAAACATTCAGTACTTC. Protein sequence: CASSVGGAKNIQYF.

The genes are TRBV9 and TRBJ2-1; D ambiguous. The CDR3 is 18 residues long. Per the germline V gene, CDR1 is SGDLS and CDR2 is YYNGEE. Trimming took 4 bases from V and 0 from J, leaving 20 bases between them. This CDR3 reads CASSSPRAETGSYNEQFF. The CDR3 DNA reads as TGTGCCAGCAGCTCCCCCCGCGCGGAGACGGGCTCCTACAATGAGCAGTTCTTC. Full variable domain (outside the CDR3, taken from reference TRBV9 and TRBJ2-1): DSGVTQTPKHLITATGQRVTLRCSPRSGDLSVYWYQQSLDQGLQFLIQYYNGEERAKGNILERFSAQQFPDLHSELNLSSLELGDSALYFCASSSPRAETGSYNEQFFGPGTRLTVL.

The rearrangement uses TRBV4-3 and TRBJ2-1; D is unclear. CDR1 and CDR2 (germline): LGHNA, YSLEER. V was pared by 0 bases and J by 9 bases, with 12 bases between. CDR3 length: 14 amino acids. CDR3 in DNA: TGCGCCAGCAGCCAAGAGATGGAAGGAGCTGAGCAGTTCTTC. Its protein product is CASSQEMEGAEQFF.

This clone was seen a single time. CDR3 in amino acids: CASSLKGQLNEQYF. In DNA form, the CDR3 reads TGTGCCAGCAGTCTTAAGGGACAGCTTAACGAGCAGTACTTC. This rearrangement joins TRBV2 to TRBJ2-7; 7 bases map to TRBD1. The V gene end was trimmed by 5 bases and the J gene end by 5 bases; junction bases not matched to a gene: 9. CDR1 SNHLY and CDR2 FYNNEI come from the germline V gene. CDR3 size: 14 residues.

The chain joins TRBV10-2 to TRBJ2-1, with 14 bases lining up with TRBD2. The CDR3 sequence is 17 residues long. The germline gives CDR1 WSHSY, CDR2 SAAADI. The junction had 8 bases not matched to a gene; V was cut back by 3 bases and J by 7 bases. CDR3 residues: CASSDPGLAGVVNEQFF. As DNA, the CDR3 is TGCGCCAGCAGTGACCCGGGACTAGCGGGAGTGGTTAATGAGCAGTTCTTC.

V and J are TRBV10-1 and TRBJ2-5; 13 positions agree with TRBD2. The CDR3 length is 19 residues. Germline lookup yields CDR1 WNHNN and CDR2 SYGVQD (reference sequence). V dropped 2 bases and J dropped 1; count of bases not matched to a gene: 10. The CDR3 sequence: CASSEIPRTSGGIQETQYF. The CDR3 DNA reads as TGCGCCAGCAGTGAGATCCCCCGGACTAGCGGGGGTATCCAAGAGACCCAGTACTTC.

The chain couples TRBV6-6 to TRBJ1-2, with TRBD1 as a possible D gene (6 bases). Deletions cut 4 bases from V and 8 bases from J, with 20 bases between. This CDR3 region has 15 residues. Looked up from germline, CDR1 is MNHNY and CDR2 is SVGAGI (reference sequence). The CDR3 region has the DNA TGTGCCAGCAGTTTCATCTCTACAGGGATAGAGGGCTACACCTTC. Protein product: CASSFISTGIEGYTF.

V gene TRBV19 combines with J gene TRBJ2-7, with 9 positions matching TRBD1. Germline V gene lookup returns CDR1 LNHDA and CDR2 SQIVND (reference sequence). The CDR3 is 14 amino acids. The V segment lost 6 bases and the J segment 2 bases; nucleotides outside the gene matches: 5. The CDR3 nucleotides read TGTGCCAGTAGCCCCGGGACAGGGACCTACGAGCAGTACTTC. It codes for CASSPGTGTYEQYF.

J is TRBJ2-2 and V is TRBV4-1; D may be TRBD2 (6 bases). Germline lookup yields CDR1 MGHRA and CDR2 YSYEKL. This CDR3 contains 16 residues. Deletions cut 3 bases from V and 2 bases from J, with 13 bases between. CDR3 amino acids: CASSQGFGGNTGELFF. The CDR3 nucleotides read TGCGCCAGCAGCCAGGGTTTCGGGGGAAACACCGGGGAGCTGTTTTTT.

The rearrangement joins TRBV9 to TRBJ2-7, with D maybe TRBD2 (5 bases). V shed 3 bases and J shed 3 bases, with 7 bases lying between them. CDR1 and CDR2 from the germline V gene are SGDLS and YYNGEE. The CDR3 totals 12 residues. The CDR3 nucleotides read TGTGCCAGCAGCGGCGAGGGCTACGAGCAGTACTTC. It translates to CASSGEGYEQYF.